The entry below gives a single T cell receptor beta chain sequence along with its context. Antigen specificity is unknown. CD4+ naive, central memory, regulatory and stem cell-like memory cells were sorted via CD45RO/CCR7/CD25/CD127/CD95/CD27. Expressed TCRB transcripts were sequenced after all isolated RNA was converted to cDNA. Sequenced naive, central memory and regulatory T cell samples produced an average of about 3.57 million reads. Produced via immunoSEQ multiplex PCR; TCRdb's table is partial and in-frame only. Altogether roughly 230,000 clones are present, 11% being singletons, with the ten largest covering about 0.018%. In germline, CDR1 is MNHEY, CDR2 SVGAGI. J lost 6 bases, V lost 6 bases, and 11 bases had no gene match. There are 15 residues in the CDR3. The source of the sample is a study of beta chain features in type 1 diabetes. Findings and caveats of the study: In every one of the four CD4+ subsets, TCRB CDR3s were moderately but significantly shorter in Type 1 diabetes patients.

The receptor was isolated from a man between 25 and 39 years old with type 1 diabetes. The chain has TRBV6-5 and TRBJ2-3; TRBD2 matches 8 bases. The sequencing input was naive CD4+ T cells from blood. The CDR3 nucleotides are TGTGCCAGCAGCCTCGGGGGGGCGTTTTCTGATACGCAGTATTTT. Translation: CASSLGGAFSDTQYF.